Each of the 5 T cell receptor beta chains below was sequenced from the same sample in a study of blood T cell repertoires in COVID-19. Using immunoSEQ multiplex PCR, the repertoire was profiled, and TCRdb retains in-frame clones only, with some absent. The table lists about 240,000 clones, roughly 80% of them singletons. Sequences were obtained from peripheral blood. The source of these receptors is an elderly woman with acute or convalescent COVID-19.

The rearrangement joins TRBV7-3 to TRBJ2-5, with a possible D match to TRBD2 (6 bases). This CDR3 has 13 residues. V was clipped by 1 base and J by 5 bases, with 8 bases between them. CDR1 is SGHTA and CDR2 is FQGTGA in the germline V gene. The CDR3 DNA reads TGTGCCAGCAGCTTAAACCGGGGGGAGACCCAGTACTTC. It specifies CASSLNRGETQYF.

This clone was recorded once. J is TRBJ1-1 and V is TRBV12-3 or TRBV12-4; D ambiguous. The length of the CDR3 is 12 residues. V gave up 3 bases and J gave up 6 bases, with 8 bases separating them. The DNA for the CDR3 is TGTGCCAGCAGTTTCGGGGTCGCTGAAGCTTTCTTT. Translating it yields CASSFGVAEAFF.

The chain couples TRBV18 to TRBJ2-7, with D possibly being TRBD2 (6 bases). The CDR3 runs to 14 residues. From germline, CDR1 is KGHSH and CDR2 LQKENI. Trimming stripped 3 bases from V and 2 bases from J, with 11 bases between. CDR3 DNA sequence: TGTGCCAGCTCACCTCGGGGGTCCCCCTACGAGCAGTACTTC. Translation: CASSPRGSPYEQYF.

V is TRBV2 and J is TRBJ1-2; no firm D call. The length of the CDR3 is 15 residues. The germline V gene encodes CDR1 SNHLY and CDR2 FYNNEI. The V end lost 2 bases, the J end lost 2 bases, and 12 bases lay between the germline ends. The CDR3 here is CASSENPGRNYGYTF. The CDR3 DNA is TGTGCCAGCAGTGAAAATCCGGGGAGAAACTATGGCTACACCTTC. Variable domain in full (rest from reference TRBV2 and TRBJ1-2): EPEVTQTPSHQVTQMGQEVILRCVPISNHLYFYWYRQILGQKVEFLVSFYNNEISEKSEIFDDQFSVERPDGSNFTLKIRSTKLEDSAMYFCASSENPGRNYGYTFGSGTRLTVV.

This clone was counted between two and nine times. The chain uses TRBV3-1 (or the pseudogene TRBV3-2) and TRBJ2-3; D not resolved. CDR1 LGHDT and CDR2 YNNKEL come from the germline V gene (reference sequence). The CDR3 spans 14 residues. Trimming took 3 bases from V and 1 from J, leaving 8 bases between them. DNA for the CDR3: TGTGCCAGCAGCCAGCCGGCGGGCACAGATACGCAGTATTTT. Translation: CASSQPAGTDTQYF.